This is a list of T cell receptor beta chains from one sample in a study of OX40 agonist ivuxolimab in advanced cancers. Method: immunoSEQ multiplex PCR; TCRdb's copy keeps in-frame clones and lacks some. This table holds around 48,000 clones, 84% found once. This material consisted of CD4+ or CD8+ T cells sorted from blood, taken in a trial of the OX40 agonist ivuxolimab. These receptors were obtained from an adult with an advanced solid tumor such as melanoma, head and neck, liver or kidney cancer. The CDR3 runs from the conserved cysteine through the conserved F or W. Each record gives: J gene, V gene, D gene, CDR3 protein, CDR3 DNA. A D gene is named only where the DNA matches it firmly.

J gene: TRBJ2-3; V gene: TRBV6-4; D gene: TRBD2; CDR3 protein: CASSVAGVDTQYF; CDR3 DNA: TGTGCCAGCAGTGTAGCGGGAGTTGATACGCAGTATTTT
J gene: TRBJ2-7; V gene: TRBV7-3; D gene: -; CDR3 protein: CASSVFYSYEQYF; CDR3 DNA: TGTGCCAGCAGCGTCTTCTACTCCTACGAGCAGTACTTC
J gene: TRBJ2-1; V gene: TRBV25-1; D gene: TRBD2; CDR3 protein: CASSERGLAGKEQFF; CDR3 DNA: TGTGCCAGCAGTGAGAGGGGACTAGCGGGAAAGGAGCAGTTCTTC
J gene: TRBJ2-5; V gene: TRBV5-1; D gene: -; CDR3 protein: CASSFHIQETQYF; CDR3 DNA: TGCGCCAGCAGCTTTCATATCCAAGAGACCCAGTACTTC
J gene: TRBJ1-2; V gene: TRBV29-1; D gene: -; CDR3 protein: CSVSSAWGGYTF; CDR3 DNA: TGCAGCGTTTCTTCCGCCTGGGGGGGCTACACCTTC
J gene: TRBJ2-3; V gene: TRBV7-9; D gene: -; CDR3 protein: CASSLAGVGSPTQYF; CDR3 DNA: TGTGCCAGCAGCTTAGCAGGGGTCGGCTCCCCTACGCAGTATTTT
J gene: TRBJ2-3; V gene: TRBV7-3; D gene: TRBD2; CDR3 protein: CASSSDRPKGLAGFTDTQYF; CDR3 DNA: TGTGCCAGCAGCTCCGACCGACCAAAAGGACTAGCGGGATTCACAGATACGCAGTATTTT
J gene: TRBJ1-2; V gene: TRBV6-5; D gene: TRBD1; CDR3 protein: CASTPGQGLGYTF; CDR3 DNA: TGTGCCAGCACCCCGGGACAGGGGCTTGGCTACACCTTC
J gene: TRBJ2-1; V gene: TRBV5-6; D gene: TRBD2; CDR3 protein: CASSSLGTSGSYNEQFF; CDR3 DNA: TGTGCCAGCAGCTCCCTCGGGACTAGCGGGTCCTACAATGAGCAGTTCTTC
J gene: TRBJ1-1; V gene: TRBV5-6; D gene: -; CDR3 protein: CASTTPIPRNTEAFF; CDR3 DNA: TGTGCCAGCACCACCCCAATCCCGAGGAACACTGAAGCTTTCTTT